Each of the 16 T cell receptor beta chains below was sequenced from the same sample in a study of control samples from healthy donors and cancer patients. Data came from immunoSEQ multiplex PCR; TCRdb stores just in-frame clones and leaves some out. The sample gives roughly 100,000 clones, more than 85% of which show up once; over 15% is in the top ten. Sequencing used PBMCs. The receptors originated from a man aged 60-69 years with lung cancer.

This chain joins TRBV6-1 and TRBJ1-6; a possible D gene is TRBD1 (6 bases). V shed 2 bases and J shed 9 bases, with 14 bases lying between them. Looked up from germline, CDR1 is MNHNS and CDR2 is SASEGT. The CDR3 covers 15 residues. CDR3 sequence (DNA): TGTGCCAGCAGTGAAAGGACAGCCAGTAGTTCACCCCTCCACTTT. This encodes CASSERTASSSPLHF.

This rearrangement joins TRBV6-5 to TRBJ2-5; 7 bases map to TRBD2. Germline CDR1 MNHEY, CDR2 SVGAGI. This CDR3 is built from 13 residues. V lost 7 bases and J lost 4; bases outside the gene matches: 6. CDR3 bases: TGTGCCAGCAATATAGCGGGTGCAGAGACCCAGTACTTC. Translating gives CASNIAGAETQYF.

The chain couples TRBV21-1 to TRBJ1-1; the D call in the table, TRBD1, was not verified against the DNA. TRBV21-1 counts as a pseudogene. The CDR3 consists of 12 residues. The CDR3 region has the DNA TGTGCCAGCAGTCCGGGACAGTCGGAAGCTTTCTTT. This sequence encodes CASSPGQSEAFF.

The chain is built from TRBV5-6 and TRBJ1-1, with D hard to call. Germline V lookup: CDR1 SGHDT, CDR2 YYEEEE. The CDR3 covers 14 residues. The ends were cut back, 3 bases at V and 1 base at J, with 10 bases in the middle. DNA of the CDR3: TGTGCCAGCAGCTCTCGGTTTAGGAACACTGAAGCTTTCTTT. Amino acid sequence: CASSSRFRNTEAFF.

The chain recombines TRBV10-3 with TRBJ2-7, with D perhaps being TRBD1 or TRBD2 (5 bases each). The CDR3 extends over 15 amino acids. Germline V gene lookup returns CDR1 ENHRY and CDR2 SYGVKD. V was cut by 3 bases and J by 2 bases, with 14 bases left in between. CDR3 in amino acids: CAISDIGASAYEQYF. The CDR3 nucleotides are TGTGCCATCAGTGACATCGGGGCGTCGGCCTACGAGCAGTACTTC.

The chain combines TRBV27 with TRBJ1-2; 7 positions match TRBD1. CDR3 length: 14 residues. V lost 2 bases to trimming and J lost 4 bases; unmatched junction nucleotides: 4. Germline-derived CDR1 and CDR2 are MNHEY and SMNVEV (reference sequence). CDR3 DNA: TGTGCCAGCAGTTTAAAGGGGGCGGGCTATGGCTACACCTTC. Protein product: CASSLKGAGYGYTF.

The V gene is TRBV5-1, the J gene TRBJ2-7; 8 bases agree with TRBD2. Near its end, the DNA agrees better with TRBJ2-1, so the J call may be wrong. Germline CDR1 reads SGHRS; CDR2 reads YFSETQ. The CDR3 length is 15 residues. For the CDR3, the DNA is TGCGCCAGCAGCTTGCCGGCGGGGGGCAGCAATGAGCAGTTCTTC. Translating gives CASSLPAGGSNEQFF.

The chain employs TRBV7-3 and TRBJ1-6; D is possibly TRBD1 (6 bases). Germline V gene sequence: CDR1 SGHTA, CDR2 FQGTGA. V lost 5 bases and J 7 bases, leaving 9 bases between the germline ends. The CDR3 is 13 residues long. The CDR3 loop is CASSADRNSPLHF. Here the CDR3 DNA reads TGTGCCAGCAGCGCCGACAGGAATTCACCCCTCCACTTT.

The V and J genes are TRBV11-2 and TRBJ1-3; D gene ambiguous. The V gene lost 0 bases and the J gene lost 0 bases, with 9 bases spanning the gap. The CDR3 is 16 amino acids. Germline V gene lookup returns CDR1 SGHAT and CDR2 FQNNGV. CDR3 sequence reads: CASSLERIYSGNTIYF. The CDR3 DNA reads TGTGCCAGCAGCTTAGAAAGGATATACTCTGGAAACACCATATATTTT.

The chain is built from TRBV29-1 and TRBJ2-3; a weak D match, TRBD1 (5 bases). The length of the CDR3 is 12 residues. V was shortened by 3 bases and J by 1 base, with 5 bases between the two germline ends. CDR1 and CDR2 (germline): SQVTM, ANQGSEA. The CDR3 bases are TGCAGCGTTGACAGGGGCACAGATACGCAGTATTTT. Translation gives CSVDRGTDTQYF.

This clone turned up a few times. This chain connects TRBV6-1 to TRBJ2-3; 10 bases are a match to TRBD2. The V segment lost 4 bases and the J segment 2 bases; nucleotides outside the gene matches: 6. Per germline, CDR1 MNHNS and CDR2 SASEGT. The CDR3 spans 16 residues. Here the CDR3 DNA reads TGTGCCAGCAGTGGACTAGCGGGCTTTTACACAGATACGCAGTATTTT. This gives the protein CASSGLAGFYTDTQYF.

The chain recombines TRBV6-6 with TRBJ1-6; 9 bases are shared with TRBD1. Germline CDR1 reads MNHNY; CDR2 reads SVGAGI (reference sequence). V dropped 11 bases and J dropped 7; count of bases not matched to a gene: 6. The CDR3 has 13 residues. The CDR3 coding sequence is TGTGCCGGGAATGACAGGGGGAATTCACCCCTCCACTTT. It specifies CAGNDRGNSPLHF.

V and J are TRBV6-5 and TRBJ2-5, with 7 nucleotides matching TRBD1. The CDR3 has 15 residues. V dropped 2 bases and J dropped 2; count of bases not matched to a gene: 5. CDR1 and CDR2 from the germline V gene are MNHEY and SVGAGI. The CDR3 loop is CASSYGPGQQETQYF. In DNA, the CDR3 is TGTGCCAGCAGTTACGGCCCGGGACAGCAAGAGACCCAGTACTTC.

The chain combines TRBV5-5 with TRBJ1-1; TRBD1 aligns across 7 bases. CDR1 and CDR2 (germline): SGHKS, YYEKEE (reference sequence). J was trimmed by 13 bases and V by 1 base; bases with no gene match: 10. The CDR3 runs 13 residues. CDR3 nucleotides: TGTGCCAGCAGCTTGTTACAGGGGCCCGAGGGTTTCTTT. This sequence encodes CASSLLQGPEGFF.

This sequence joins TRBV9 and TRBJ2-3; no firm D call. Germline CDR1 and CDR2: SGDLS and YYNGEE. The CDR3 sequence is 12 residues long. V was pared by 0 bases and J by 4 bases, with 3 bases between. CDR3: CASSVDADTQYF. DNA of the CDR3: TGTGCCAGCAGCGTAGACGCAGATACGCAGTATTTT.

The chain has TRBV5-1 and TRBJ2-5; TRBD2 agrees at 9 bases. V shed 1 base, J shed 6 bases, and the junction held 7 bases outside the gene matches. The germline CDR1 and CDR2 sequences are SGHRS and YFSETQ. The CDR3 is 15 amino acids. The CDR3 coding sequence is TGCGCCAGCAGCTTGTATGCGGGGGGGGCTAAGACCCAGTACTTC. It encodes CASSLYAGGAKTQYF.